Given below is one T cell receptor (beta chain) in context. TCR alpha and TCR beta cDNA libraries carrying sample barcodes and UMIs were produced by 5'RACE using constant-segment primers. TCRdb itself ran the 5' RACE reads through MiXCR, one entry per CDR3 protein. The sample has over 150,000 distinct CDR3 sequences, 10% to 15% seen once; the top ten hold 2.5% to 3.5%. The sample comes from a study of T-cell memory formation after mild COVID-19. Whole-study context: Largely donor-specific TCR clusters were found.

The CDR3 spans 13 residues. Trimming cost V 3 bases and J 1 base, with 9 bases left between them. Germline V gene lookup returns CDR1 GTSNPN and CDR2 SVGIG (reference sequence). The V call is TRBV30, the J call TRBJ1-2, with no clear D. The sample consisted of PBMCs or a T cell subset sorted from them (not recorded which). The TCR originated in a man between 18 and 35 years old who had mild COVID-19 (a few samples of this study predate the infection). Cell type and time point are not known. The CDR3 sequence is CAWSTGLNYGYTF. The CDR3 bases are TGTGCCTGGAGCACCGGACTTAACTATGGCTACACCTTC.